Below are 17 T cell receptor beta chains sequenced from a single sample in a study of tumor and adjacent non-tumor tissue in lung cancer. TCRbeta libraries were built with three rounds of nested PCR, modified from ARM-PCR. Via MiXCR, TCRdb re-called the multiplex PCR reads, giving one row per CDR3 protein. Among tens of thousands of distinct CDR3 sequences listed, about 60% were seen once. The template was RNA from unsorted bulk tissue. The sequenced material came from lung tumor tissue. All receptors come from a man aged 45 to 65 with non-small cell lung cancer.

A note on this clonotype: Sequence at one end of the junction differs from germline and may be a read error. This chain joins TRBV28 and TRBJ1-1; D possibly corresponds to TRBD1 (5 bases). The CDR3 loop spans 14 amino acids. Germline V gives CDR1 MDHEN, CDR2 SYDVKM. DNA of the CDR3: TGTGTCAGCAACAGCGGGACGCCGAACACTGAAGCTTTCTTT. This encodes CVSNSGTPNTEAFF.

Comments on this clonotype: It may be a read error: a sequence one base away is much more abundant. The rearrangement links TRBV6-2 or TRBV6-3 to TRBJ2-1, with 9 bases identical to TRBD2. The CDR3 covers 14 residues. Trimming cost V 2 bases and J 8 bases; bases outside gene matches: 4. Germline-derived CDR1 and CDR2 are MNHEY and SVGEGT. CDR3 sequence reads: CASSYLAGNYEQFF. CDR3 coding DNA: TGTGCCAGCAGTTACCTAGCGGGAAACTATGAGCAGTTCTTC.

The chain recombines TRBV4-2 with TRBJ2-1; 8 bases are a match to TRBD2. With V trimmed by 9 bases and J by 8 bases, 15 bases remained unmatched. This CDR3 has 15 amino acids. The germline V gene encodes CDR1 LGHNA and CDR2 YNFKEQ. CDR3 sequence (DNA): TGTGCCAGTATCCAGACTACCCGGCGGGAGGATGAGCAGTTCTTC. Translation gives CASIQTTRREDEQFF.

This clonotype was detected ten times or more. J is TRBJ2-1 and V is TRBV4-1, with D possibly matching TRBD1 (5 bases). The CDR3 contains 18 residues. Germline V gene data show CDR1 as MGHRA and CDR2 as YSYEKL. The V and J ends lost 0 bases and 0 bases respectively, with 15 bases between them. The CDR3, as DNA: TGCGCCAGCAGCCAAGATCAGCTGGGGCGGATCTCCTACAATGAGCAGTTCTTC. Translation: CASSQDQLGRISYNEQFF.

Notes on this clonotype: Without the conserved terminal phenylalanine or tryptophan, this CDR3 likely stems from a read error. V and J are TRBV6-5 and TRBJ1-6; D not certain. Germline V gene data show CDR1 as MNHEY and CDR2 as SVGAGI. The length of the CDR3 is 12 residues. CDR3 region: CAISYVNSPLHL. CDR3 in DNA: TGTGCCATCAGTTACGTTAATTCACCCCTCCACCTT.

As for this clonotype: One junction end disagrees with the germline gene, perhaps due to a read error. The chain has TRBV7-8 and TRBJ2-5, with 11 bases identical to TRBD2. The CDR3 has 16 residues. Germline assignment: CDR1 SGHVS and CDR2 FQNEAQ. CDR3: CASSFLTSGNQETQHF. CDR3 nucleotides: TGTGCCAGCAGCTTCTTGACTAGCGGGAACCAAGAAACCCAGCACTTC.

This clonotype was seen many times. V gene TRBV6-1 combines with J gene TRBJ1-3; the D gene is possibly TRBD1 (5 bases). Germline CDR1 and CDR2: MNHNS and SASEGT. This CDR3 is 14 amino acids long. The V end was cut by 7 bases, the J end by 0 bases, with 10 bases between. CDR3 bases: TGTGCCAGCAAGGACATCCTCTCTGGAAACACCATATATTTT. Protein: CASKDILSGNTIYF.

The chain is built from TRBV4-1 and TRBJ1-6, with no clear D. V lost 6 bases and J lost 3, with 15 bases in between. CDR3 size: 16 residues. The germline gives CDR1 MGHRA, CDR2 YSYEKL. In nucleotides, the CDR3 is TGCGCCAGCAGTCAAAATGTTAGAAACTATAATTCACCCCTCCACTTT. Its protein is CASSQNVRNYNSPLHF.

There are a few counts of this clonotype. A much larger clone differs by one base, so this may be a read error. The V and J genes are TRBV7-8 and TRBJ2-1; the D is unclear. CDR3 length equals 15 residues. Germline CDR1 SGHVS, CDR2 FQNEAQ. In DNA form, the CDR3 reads TGTGTCAGCCAAAGAGAGACCTACTCCTACAATGAGCAGTTCTTC. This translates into CVSQRETYSYNEQFF.

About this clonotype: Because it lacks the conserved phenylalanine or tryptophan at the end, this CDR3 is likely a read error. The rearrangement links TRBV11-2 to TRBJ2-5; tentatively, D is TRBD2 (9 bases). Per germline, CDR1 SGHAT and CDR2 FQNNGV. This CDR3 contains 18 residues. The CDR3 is CVSSLPGLAGGAYMTQYL. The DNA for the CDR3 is TGTGTCAGCAGCTTACCGGGACTAGCAGGGGGCGCGTATATGACCCAGTACCTC.

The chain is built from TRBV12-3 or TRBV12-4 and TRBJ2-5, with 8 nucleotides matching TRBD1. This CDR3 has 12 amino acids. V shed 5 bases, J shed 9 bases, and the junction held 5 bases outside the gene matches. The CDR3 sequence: CASSPGQDSQYF. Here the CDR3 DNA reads TGTGCCAGCAGTCCGGGACAGGATTCCCAGTACTTC.

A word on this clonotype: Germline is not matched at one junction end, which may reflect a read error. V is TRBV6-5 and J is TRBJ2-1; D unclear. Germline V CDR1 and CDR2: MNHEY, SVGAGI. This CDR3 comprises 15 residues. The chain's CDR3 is CANSYARGTYNEQFF. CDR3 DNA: TGTGCCAACAGTTACGCTCGTGGGACCTACAATGAGCAGTTCTTC.

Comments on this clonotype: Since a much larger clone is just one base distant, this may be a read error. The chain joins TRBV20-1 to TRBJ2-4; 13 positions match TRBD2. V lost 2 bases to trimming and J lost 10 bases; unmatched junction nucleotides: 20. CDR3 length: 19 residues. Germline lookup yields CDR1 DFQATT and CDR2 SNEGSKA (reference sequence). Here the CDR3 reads CSARLLRGLAGKGKAIQYF. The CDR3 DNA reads TGCAGTGCTAGACTCCTAAGGGGACTAGCGGGAAAGGGTAAAGCTATTCAGTACTTC.

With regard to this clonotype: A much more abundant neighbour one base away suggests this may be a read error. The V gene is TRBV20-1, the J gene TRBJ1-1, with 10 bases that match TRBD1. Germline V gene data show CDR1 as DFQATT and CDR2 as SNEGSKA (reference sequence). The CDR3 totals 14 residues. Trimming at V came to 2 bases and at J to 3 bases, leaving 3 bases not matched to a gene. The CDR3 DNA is TGCAGTGCTAGAAGGACAGGGGGGGACACTGAAGCTTTCTTT. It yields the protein CSARRTGGDTEAFF.

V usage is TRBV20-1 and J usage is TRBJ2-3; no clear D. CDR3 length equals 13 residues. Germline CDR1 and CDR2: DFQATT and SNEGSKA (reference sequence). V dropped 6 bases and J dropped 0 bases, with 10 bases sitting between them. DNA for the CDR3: TGCAGTGCCGATATAGGGAGCACAGATACGCAGTATTTT. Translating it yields CSADIGSTDTQYF.

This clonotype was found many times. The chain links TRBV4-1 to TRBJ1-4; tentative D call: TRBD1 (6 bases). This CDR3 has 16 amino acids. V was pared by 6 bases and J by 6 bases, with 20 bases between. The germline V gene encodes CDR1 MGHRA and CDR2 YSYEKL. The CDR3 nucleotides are TGCGCCAGCAGGGGGGCGCCCATTGGTTCTGATGAAAAACTGTTTTTT. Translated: CASRGAPIGSDEKLFF.

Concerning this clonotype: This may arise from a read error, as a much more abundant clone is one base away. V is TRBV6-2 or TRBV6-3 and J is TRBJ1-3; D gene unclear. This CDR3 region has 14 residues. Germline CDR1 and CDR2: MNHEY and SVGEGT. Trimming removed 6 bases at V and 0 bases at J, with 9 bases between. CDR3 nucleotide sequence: TGTGCCAGCAGAGTCGGGAGCTCTGGAAACACCATATATTTT. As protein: CASRVGSSGNTIYF.